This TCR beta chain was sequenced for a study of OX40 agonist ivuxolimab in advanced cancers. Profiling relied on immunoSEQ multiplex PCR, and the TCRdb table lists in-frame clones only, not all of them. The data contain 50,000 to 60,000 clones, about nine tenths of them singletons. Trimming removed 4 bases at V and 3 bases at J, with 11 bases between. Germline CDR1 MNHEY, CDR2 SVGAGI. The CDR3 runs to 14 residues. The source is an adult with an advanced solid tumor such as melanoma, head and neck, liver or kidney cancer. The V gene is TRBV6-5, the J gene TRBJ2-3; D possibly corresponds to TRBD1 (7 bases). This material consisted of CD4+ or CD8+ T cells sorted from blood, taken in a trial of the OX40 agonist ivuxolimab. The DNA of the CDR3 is TGTGCCAGCAGTTGGGCAGGGGGGACAGATACGCAGTATTTT. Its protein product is CASSWAGGTDTQYF.